These 7 T cell receptor beta chains were all obtained from the same sample, sequenced in a study of T cell changes during pregnancy in multiple sclerosis. Sequenced by immunoSEQ multiplex PCR; TCRdb stores in-frame clones only, minus some. The data contain more than 15,000 clones, around four fifths of them singletons. The sequencing used CD8+ T cells from peripheral blood mononuclear cells, collected in the second trimester of pregnancy. The receptors were gathered from a female donor in good health, enrolled as a control in a pregnancy study.

The chain recombines TRBV11-3 with TRBJ2-4; 8 nucleotides match TRBD2. Germline V gene data show CDR1 as SGHNT and CDR2 as YENEEA. V was clipped by 5 bases and J by 11 bases; unmatched bases: 8. The CDR3 consists of 13 residues. CDR3 nucleotides: TGTGCCAGCAGCCAGGGGCGGGGGGCGCTTCAGTACTTC. Its protein product is CASSQGRGALQYF.

The chain uses TRBV5-8 and TRBJ2-5, with D perhaps matching TRBD2 (5 bases). This CDR3 region has 11 residues. Germline lookup yields CDR1 SGHTS and CDR2 YDEGEE. V was cut by 2 bases and J by 7 bases, with 6 bases left in between. The CDR3 is CASSFEGTQYF. The CDR3 DNA is TGTGCCAGCAGCTTTGAGGGGACCCAGTACTTC.

The chain combines TRBV5-5 with TRBJ1-5, with 9 bases identical to TRBD1. Losses at the gene ends were 4 bases for V and 4 bases for J; bases not matched to a gene: 6. The CDR3 has 15 residues. Germline CDR1 reads SGHKS; CDR2 reads YYEKEE (reference sequence). The chain's CDR3 is CASSPSGQGNQPQHF. In DNA, the CDR3 is TGTGCCAGCAGCCCCTCCGGACAGGGGAATCAGCCCCAGCATTTT.

This clone was detected only once. The J gene is TRBJ2-2, the V gene TRBV5-5, with TRBD2 identical over 14 bases. The CDR3 covers 17 residues. With 5 bases clipped from V and 0 bases from J, the junction kept 3 bases outside the gene matches. CDR1 and CDR2 from the germline V gene are SGHKS and YYEKEE (reference sequence). CDR3 nucleotide sequence: TGTGCCAGCAGAGGACTAGCGGGGGGTTCGAACACCGGGGAGCTGTTTTTT. Protein product: CASRGLAGGSNTGELFF.

The chain combines TRBV4-3 with TRBJ2-2, with a weak D call TRBD1 (6 bases). Germline loops: CDR1 LGHNA, CDR2 YSLEER. Trimming took 0 bases from V and 4 from J, leaving 9 bases between them. The CDR3 is made up of 15 amino acids. DNA for the CDR3: TGCGCCAGCAGCCAAGATCAGGGGACCACCGGGGAGCTGTTTTTT. Amino acid sequence: CASSQDQGTTGELFF.

This chain links TRBV27 with TRBJ2-3, with TRBD2 as a possible D gene (7 bases). CDR1 MNHEY and CDR2 SMNVEV come from the germline V gene (reference sequence). Trimming took off 1 base at V and 3 bases at J, with 17 bases between the two ends. CDR3 length: 17 amino acids. CDR3 amino acids: CASSLLVGGAKTDTQYF. The CDR3 bases are TGTGCCAGCAGTTTATTGGTGGGGGGGGCCAAGACAGATACGCAGTATTTT.

The rearrangement uses TRBV19 and TRBJ2-7; TRBD2 aligns across 7 bases. V gave up 8 bases and J gave up 3 bases; unmatched junction bases: 7. The CDR3 consists of 13 residues. Germline V gives CDR1 LNHDA, CDR2 SQIVND (reference sequence). In DNA, the CDR3 is TGTGCCAGTTCCAGTAGCGGGTACTACGAGCAGTACTTC. Its translation: CASSSSGYYEQYF.